Following are 12 T cell receptor beta chains from one sample sequenced in a study of B cell selection in AIRE deficiency. This table comes from immunoSEQ multiplex PCR, and its TCRdb copy is limited to in-frame clones, with some not included. The data hold under 25,000 clones, with roughly 97% observed a single time. Conventional CD4 T cells were sorted as CD4+CD127+ cells. The sample was conventional CD4+ T cells sorted from PBMCs. The receptors derive from a human donor with AIRE deficiency.

This clone was detected only once. This rearrangement joins TRBV6-4 to TRBJ2-3; 13 nucleotides match TRBD2. Unmatched junction bases numbered 6, after V lost 2 bases and J lost 1 base. From germline, CDR1 is MRHNA and CDR2 SNTAGT. The CDR3 spans 18 residues. CDR3 protein: CASSDPTSGRARTDTQYF. Here the CDR3 DNA reads TGTGCCAGCAGTGACCCTACTAGCGGGAGGGCCCGCACAGATACGCAGTATTTT.

The CDR3 region has the DNA TGTGCCAGCAGCTTGGGTGGGACCAGCCAAGAGACCCAGTACTTC. Protein product: CASSLGGTSQETQYF. The chain uses TRBV5-5 and TRBJ2-5; D might be TRBD1 or TRBD2, each matching 5 bases. V was clipped by 0 bases and J by 1 base, with 10 bases between them. The CDR3 sequence is 15 residues long. Per germline, CDR1 SGHKS and CDR2 YYEKEE (reference sequence). Full variable domain (outside the CDR3, taken from reference TRBV5-5 and TRBJ2-5): DAGVTQSPTHLIKTRGQQVTLRCSPISGHKSVSWYQQVLGQGPQFIFQYYEKEERGRGNFPDRFSARQFPNYSSELNVNALLLGDSALYLCASSLGGTSQETQYFGPGTRLLVL.

The chain employs TRBV11-2 and TRBJ1-1; D remains ambiguous. The V and J ends lost 3 bases and 1 base respectively, with 6 bases between them. This CDR3 contains 13 residues. Germline CDR1 reads SGHAT; CDR2 reads FQNNGV. The CDR3 DNA sequence: TGTGCCAGCAGCTTGAACAGGAACACTGAAGCTTTCTTT. Its translation is CASSLNRNTEAFF.

The CDR3 region is CSVGQAPSGYTF. In DNA, the CDR3 is TGCAGCGTAGGACAGGCTCCTTCTGGCTACACCTTC. The J gene is TRBJ1-2, the V gene TRBV29-1, with 7 bases aligning to TRBD1. The V gene end was trimmed by 6 bases and the J gene end by 7 bases; junction bases not matched to a gene: 8. The CDR3 has 12 residues. Germline CDR1 reads SQVTM; CDR2 reads ANQGSEA.

This clone was detected a few times. V is TRBV15 and J is TRBJ1-1; 9 bases align to TRBD1. Germline values: CDR1 LNHNV, CDR2 YYDKDF (reference sequence). The CDR3 runs 14 residues. The trim removed 4 bases at V and 3 bases at J, leaving 3 bases unmatched. The CDR3 is CATSMTGGDTEAFF. The CDR3 DNA sequence: TGTGCCACCAGCATGACAGGGGGGGACACTGAAGCTTTCTTT.

The gene calls are TRBV7-8 and TRBJ2-4, with D unresolved. V lost 1 base to trimming and J lost 10 bases, with 11 bases between them. The V gene's germline CDR1 is SGHVS and CDR2 FQNEAQ. The CDR3 is made up of 13 amino acids. DNA of the CDR3: TGTGCCAGCAGCTTAGGGGGTGCTTTGATTCAGTACTTC. It yields the protein CASSLGGALIQYF.

The chain combines TRBV5-6 with TRBJ2-1, with 8 bases fitting TRBD2. The CDR3 is made up of 15 amino acids. The germline V gene has CDR1 SGHDT and CDR2 YYEEEE. The trim removed 0 bases at V and 2 bases at J, leaving 1 base unmatched. In DNA, the CDR3 is TGTGCCAGCAGCTTGGGACTAGCGACCTACAATGAGCAGTTCTTC. This sequence encodes CASSLGLATYNEQFF.

The chain is built from TRBV4-1 and TRBJ1-3; D might be TRBD1 (5 bases). The V end was cut by 0 bases, the J end by 4 bases, with 13 bases between. Germline V gene sequence: CDR1 MGHRA, CDR2 YSYEKL. The CDR3 is 16 residues long. The CDR3 nucleotides are TGCGCCAGCAGCCAAGAGGGACTGTTGGTCGGAAACACCATATATTTT. Translating gives CASSQEGLLVGNTIYF.

The chain has TRBV5-1 and TRBJ2-1; the D gene is possibly TRBD2 (6 bases). The germline V and J ends were trimmed by 1 base and 14 bases, with 16 bases remaining between them. Germline CDR1 and CDR2: SGHRS and YFSETQ. CDR3 length: 13 amino acids. The CDR3 DNA follows: TGCGCCAGCAGCTTGCCGGGAGAACTCTGGAAGTTCTTC. It specifies CASSLPGELWKFF.

The chain uses TRBV9 and TRBJ2-7; perhaps TRBD1 as D (5 bases). The CDR3 is made up of 14 amino acids. Germline V gene data show CDR1 as SGDLS and CDR2 as YYNGEE. Deletions cut 0 bases from V and 4 bases from J, with 11 bases between. CDR3 DNA sequence: TGTGCCAGCAGCGTAGTGCCAGCAGGGTACGAGCAGTACTTC. This sequence encodes CASSVVPAGYEQYF.

The rearrangement uses TRBV6-6 and TRBJ1-2, with 9 bases identical to TRBD1. The ends lost 6 bases at V and 2 bases at J; junction bases unmatched: 7. Germline V CDR1 and CDR2: MNHNY, SVGAGI (reference sequence). The CDR3 totals 15 residues. In DNA, the CDR3 is TGTGCCAGCAGCAGGGACAGGGAGTCGAACTATGGCTACACCTTC. Its protein is CASSRDRESNYGYTF.

The rearrangement links TRBV6-5 to TRBJ2-5; D gene unclear. Germline lookup yields CDR1 MNHEY and CDR2 SVGAGI. This CDR3 is 13 amino acids long. V was pared by 0 bases and J by 5 bases, with 7 bases between. CDR3 sequence: CASSYSLGETQYF. Here the CDR3 DNA reads TGTGCCAGCAGTTACTCTCTGGGGGAGACCCAGTACTTC.